This entry features one T cell receptor (beta chain) sequence. This entry belongs to a study of control samples from healthy donors and cancer patients. Clones were sequenced by immunoSEQ multiplex PCR, and TCRdb holds only the in-frame ones, with some missing. The sample records 90,000 to 120,000 clones, approximately 80% being singletons. Deletions cut 1 base from V and 1 base from J, with 17 bases between. CDR1 and CDR2 (germline): GTSNPN, SVGIG (reference sequence). This CDR3 is built from 16 residues. The source is a man younger than 35 in good health. V and J are TRBV30 and TRBJ2-7; tentative D call: TRBD1 (5 bases). The sample comprised blood. This CDR3 is CAWSGLTGHASYEQYF. In nucleotides, the CDR3 is TGTGCCTGGAGTGGGTTGACCGGACATGCATCCTACGAGCAGTACTTC. Combining the CDR3 with reference TRBV30 and TRBJ2-7 gives the whole variable domain SQTIHQWPATLVQPVGSPLSLECTVEGTSNPNLYWYRQAAGRGLQLLFYSVGIGQISSEVPQNLSASRPQDRQFILSSKKLLLSDSGFYLCAWSGLTGHASYEQYFGPGTRLTVT.